The rows below give T cell receptor beta chains drawn from one sample of a study of blood T cell repertoires in COVID-19. Assay: immunoSEQ multiplex PCR; the TCRdb copy retains only in-frame clones and omits some. The table includes 120,000 or so clones, approximately 80% detected once. Sequenced input: peripheral blood. The source of these receptors is a human donor in a cohort sampled during active COVID-19. Both conserved end residues are part of each CDR3. Each record gives: clone size, D gene, J gene, CDR3 length, V gene, CDR3 DNA, CDR3 protein. A D gene is named only where the DNA matches it firmly. The size of a clone is reported for some rows only, either as once, few or many, or as a class for expanded clones.

-,-,TRBJ2-1,14,TRBV21-1,TGTGCCAGCAGCGTAAGAAGGGGTCACAATGAGCAGTTCTTC,CASSVRRGHNEQFF
-,TRBD1,TRBJ1-4,15,TRBV7-9,TGTGCCAGCAGTTATAGGGGGCAGTGGGAAGAAAAACTGTTTTTT,CASSYRGQWEEKLFF
-,-,TRBJ1-1,15,TRBV9,TGTGCCAGCAGCTCAGAAAGAGGAGAGAACACTGAAGCTTTCTTT,CASSSERGENTEAFF
few,-,TRBJ1-1,15,TRBV27,TGTGCCAGCAGTTCACAGGGAGGGGCGAGCACTGAAGCTTTCTTT,CASSSQGGASTEAFF
-,-,TRBJ2-5,15,TRBV11-2,TGTGCCAGCAGCTTAGATGGCCGTGATGGAGAGACCCAGTACTTC,CASSLDGRDGETQYF
few,-,TRBJ1-2,15,TRBV6-2/TRBV6-3,TGTGCCAGCAGTTACTCGCGGGGGCCCGTCGATGGCTACACCTTC,CASSYSRGPVDGYTF
once,TRBD2,TRBJ2-3,15,TRBV30,TGTGCCTGGAGTGTAAGGGAGGGAAAGACAGATACGCAGTATTTT,CAWSVREGKTDTQYF
-,-,TRBJ2-7,14,TRBV11-2,TGTGCCAGCAGCTCGGACGGAGGAGCCTACGAGCAGTACTTC,CASSSDGGAYEQYF
few,-,TRBJ2-7,13,TRBV5-1,TGCGCCAGCAGCTTGGGGCAGTCCTACGAGCAGTACTTC,CASSLGQSYEQYF
-,TRBD2,TRBJ2-1,16,TRBV7-3,TGTGCCAGCAGCTTAACCGGGGGGGCCGCCTACAATGAGCAGTTCTTC,CASSLTGGAAYNEQFF
-,-,TRBJ2-1,16,TRBV24-1,TGTGCCACCAGTGATCGGACGGGGAGCTCCTACAATGAGCAGTTCTTC,CATSDRTGSSYNEQFF
-,-,TRBJ1-4,15,TRBV5-4,TGTGCCAGCAGCCCTACCGCTGACTCGCATGAAAAACTGTTTTTT,CASSPTADSHEKLFF
few,-,TRBJ1-3,16,TRBV9,TGTGCCAGCAGCGCCCGTCAGTATACCTCTGGAAACACCATATATTTT,CASSARQYTSGNTIYF
-,-,TRBJ1-2,14,TRBV4-2,TGTGCCAGCAGCCCCGGGGGGAACAGTTATGGCTACACCTTC,CASSPGGNSYGYTF
-,TRBD1,TRBJ1-4,15,TRBV7-2,TGTGCCAGCAGACAAGGGACAGGACCTAATGAAAAACTGTTTTTT,CASRQGTGPNEKLFF
-,-,TRBJ2-1,12,TRBV6-2/TRBV6-3,TGTGCCAGCAGTCCAACTAGATATGAGCAGTTCTTC,CASSPTRYEQFF
-,TRBD1,TRBJ1-1,18,TRBV4-1,TGCGCCAGCAGCCAAGCGCGCACCCGGGGACAGAAAGACACTGAAGCTTTCTTT,CASSQARTRGQKDTEAFF
few,-,TRBJ2-6,18,TRBV19,TGTGCCAGTAGTATACCAGGGACAACACTCTCTGGGGCCAACGTCCTGACTTTC,CASSIPGTTLSGANVLTF
-,TRBD2,TRBJ2-2,16,TRBV18,TGTGCCAGCTCACCCAAGATAGCGGGGAGGACCGGGGAGCTGTTTTTT,CASSPKIAGRTGELFF
-,-,TRBJ1-2,14,TRBV19,TGTGCCAGTAGTCCCGAGCCCGCGGTCATTGGCTACACCTTC,CASSPEPAVIGYTF
few,-,TRBJ1-6,14,TRBV5-8,TGTGCCAGCAGCTTGGGGGGGGGTGAATCACCCCTCCACTTT,CASSLGGGESPLHF
-,-,TRBJ2-3,15,TRBV28,TGTGCCACTCAGAGCGTGTCCACTAGCACAGATACGCAGTATTTT,CATQSVSTSTDTQYF
-,-,TRBJ1-5,14,TRBV5-6,TGTGCCAGCGCGAGGCGGGGCGGGAATCAGCCCCAGCATTTT,CASARRGGNQPQHF
-,TRBD2,TRBJ2-3,15,TRBV28,TGTGTGTGCCGTAGCGGGACGGGTGGCACAGATACGCAGTATTTT,CVCRSGTGGTDTQYF
-,-,TRBJ2-5,15,TRBV20-1,TGCAGTGCTAGTCCCGGAGGGATGACTCAAGAGACCCAGTACTTC,CSASPGGMTQETQYF
once,-,TRBJ2-5,13,TRBV7-3,TGTGCCAGCAGCTTTACGGGGCAAGAGACCCAGTACTTC,CASSFTGQETQYF
-,-,TRBJ1-3,14,TRBV7-9,TGTGCCAGCAGCTCCCCGCCCGAGAGAAACACCATATATTTT,CASSSPPERNTIYF
-,TRBD1,TRBJ2-7,12,TRBV29-1,TGCAGCGCGGTTCTACAGGGGTACGAGCAGTACTTC,CSAVLQGYEQYF
few,-,TRBJ2-3,13,TRBV9,TGTGCCAGCAGCGTAGCTGGCCCAGATACGCAGTATTTT,CASSVAGPDTQYF
-,TRBD2,TRBJ2-7,14,TRBV7-2,TGTGCCAGCAGCTTAGCGTTAGCGGGGGGGCAGCAGTACTTC,CASSLALAGGQQYF
-,-,TRBJ2-3,15,TRBV5-8,TGTGCCAGCAGCTTGCTCGCAGGCAGCACAGATACGCAGTATTTT,CASSLLAGSTDTQYF
-,TRBD2,TRBJ2-1,17,TRBV4-1,TGCGCCAGCAGCCTCTTCGGGACACCCGGACTAGCCAATGAGCAGTTCTTC,CASSLFGTPGLANEQFF
many,TRBD2,TRBJ2-2,14,TRBV5-8,TGTGCCAGCAGCTTCGGGGGGTCCACCGGGGAGCTGTTTTTT,CASSFGGSTGELFF
once,-,TRBJ2-7,16,TRBV5-6,TGTGCCAGCAGCTACCGTCCCGGGACAATGATGCGCGAGCAGTACTTC,CASSYRPGTMMREQYF
-,-,TRBJ2-4,14,TRBV7-9,TGTGCCAGCAGCTCCGGGAATGACAAAAACATTCAGTACTTC,CASSSGNDKNIQYF
-,-,TRBJ1-3,13,TRBV20-1,TGCAGTGCTAGTCGTACAGGGGGAAACACCATATATTTT,CSASRTGGNTIYF
-,-,TRBJ1-1,14,TRBV7-9,TGTGCCAGCAGCCCCAGGACAGAAAACACTGAAGCTTTCTTT,CASSPRTENTEAFF
-,-,TRBJ1-2,12,TRBV19,TGTGCCAGTAGTATGCGGGGTAATGGCTACACCTTC,CASSMRGNGYTF
few,-,TRBJ2-6,16,TRBV19,TGTGCCAGTAGTATAGATGGCAGGGAAAGGGCCAACGTCCTGACTTTC,CASSIDGRERANVLTF
-,-,TRBJ2-7,12,TRBV2,TGTGCCAGCAGTCAGCAGGGATACGAGCAGTACTTC,CASSQQGYEQYF
-,-,TRBJ2-2,13,TRBV2,TGTGCCAGCAGTCCAGGGGTCCCCGGGGAGCTGTTTTTT,CASSPGVPGELFF
-,-,TRBJ1-1,15,TRBV28,TGTGCCAGCAGGTTCAGGGGAACGGGAAACACTGAAGCTTTCTTT,CASRFRGTGNTEAFF
-,TRBD1,TRBJ2-7,14,TRBV6-5,TGTGCCAGCAGCCGGGACAGGGTAAGCTACGAGCAGTACTTC,CASSRDRVSYEQYF
-,-,TRBJ1-1,14,TRBV27,TGTGCCAGCAGCCTGCTGGGGGGGATGGGCGAAGCTTTCTTT,CASSLLGGMGEAFF
-,TRBD2,TRBJ2-1,15,TRBV5-1,TGCGCCAGCAGCGCCTTAGCGGGGGGGTACAATGAGCAGTTCTTC,CASSALAGGYNEQFF
few,-,TRBJ2-3,15,TRBV5-1,TGCGCCAGCAGCTTGGCTAAGCACAGCACAGATACGCAGTATTTT,CASSLAKHSTDTQYF
-,TRBD1,TRBJ1-3,15,TRBV7-6,TGTGCCAGCAGCTCGGGACAGGGGCTAGGAAACACCATATATTTT,CASSSGQGLGNTIYF
once,-,TRBJ2-3,12,TRBV7-8,TGTGCCAGCAGCCCCCCGTCGGATACGCAGTATTTT,CASSPPSDTQYF
-,-,TRBJ2-3,12,TRBV7-2,TGTGCCAGCACCCCAGGGGGGGATACGCAGTATTTT,CASTPGGDTQYF